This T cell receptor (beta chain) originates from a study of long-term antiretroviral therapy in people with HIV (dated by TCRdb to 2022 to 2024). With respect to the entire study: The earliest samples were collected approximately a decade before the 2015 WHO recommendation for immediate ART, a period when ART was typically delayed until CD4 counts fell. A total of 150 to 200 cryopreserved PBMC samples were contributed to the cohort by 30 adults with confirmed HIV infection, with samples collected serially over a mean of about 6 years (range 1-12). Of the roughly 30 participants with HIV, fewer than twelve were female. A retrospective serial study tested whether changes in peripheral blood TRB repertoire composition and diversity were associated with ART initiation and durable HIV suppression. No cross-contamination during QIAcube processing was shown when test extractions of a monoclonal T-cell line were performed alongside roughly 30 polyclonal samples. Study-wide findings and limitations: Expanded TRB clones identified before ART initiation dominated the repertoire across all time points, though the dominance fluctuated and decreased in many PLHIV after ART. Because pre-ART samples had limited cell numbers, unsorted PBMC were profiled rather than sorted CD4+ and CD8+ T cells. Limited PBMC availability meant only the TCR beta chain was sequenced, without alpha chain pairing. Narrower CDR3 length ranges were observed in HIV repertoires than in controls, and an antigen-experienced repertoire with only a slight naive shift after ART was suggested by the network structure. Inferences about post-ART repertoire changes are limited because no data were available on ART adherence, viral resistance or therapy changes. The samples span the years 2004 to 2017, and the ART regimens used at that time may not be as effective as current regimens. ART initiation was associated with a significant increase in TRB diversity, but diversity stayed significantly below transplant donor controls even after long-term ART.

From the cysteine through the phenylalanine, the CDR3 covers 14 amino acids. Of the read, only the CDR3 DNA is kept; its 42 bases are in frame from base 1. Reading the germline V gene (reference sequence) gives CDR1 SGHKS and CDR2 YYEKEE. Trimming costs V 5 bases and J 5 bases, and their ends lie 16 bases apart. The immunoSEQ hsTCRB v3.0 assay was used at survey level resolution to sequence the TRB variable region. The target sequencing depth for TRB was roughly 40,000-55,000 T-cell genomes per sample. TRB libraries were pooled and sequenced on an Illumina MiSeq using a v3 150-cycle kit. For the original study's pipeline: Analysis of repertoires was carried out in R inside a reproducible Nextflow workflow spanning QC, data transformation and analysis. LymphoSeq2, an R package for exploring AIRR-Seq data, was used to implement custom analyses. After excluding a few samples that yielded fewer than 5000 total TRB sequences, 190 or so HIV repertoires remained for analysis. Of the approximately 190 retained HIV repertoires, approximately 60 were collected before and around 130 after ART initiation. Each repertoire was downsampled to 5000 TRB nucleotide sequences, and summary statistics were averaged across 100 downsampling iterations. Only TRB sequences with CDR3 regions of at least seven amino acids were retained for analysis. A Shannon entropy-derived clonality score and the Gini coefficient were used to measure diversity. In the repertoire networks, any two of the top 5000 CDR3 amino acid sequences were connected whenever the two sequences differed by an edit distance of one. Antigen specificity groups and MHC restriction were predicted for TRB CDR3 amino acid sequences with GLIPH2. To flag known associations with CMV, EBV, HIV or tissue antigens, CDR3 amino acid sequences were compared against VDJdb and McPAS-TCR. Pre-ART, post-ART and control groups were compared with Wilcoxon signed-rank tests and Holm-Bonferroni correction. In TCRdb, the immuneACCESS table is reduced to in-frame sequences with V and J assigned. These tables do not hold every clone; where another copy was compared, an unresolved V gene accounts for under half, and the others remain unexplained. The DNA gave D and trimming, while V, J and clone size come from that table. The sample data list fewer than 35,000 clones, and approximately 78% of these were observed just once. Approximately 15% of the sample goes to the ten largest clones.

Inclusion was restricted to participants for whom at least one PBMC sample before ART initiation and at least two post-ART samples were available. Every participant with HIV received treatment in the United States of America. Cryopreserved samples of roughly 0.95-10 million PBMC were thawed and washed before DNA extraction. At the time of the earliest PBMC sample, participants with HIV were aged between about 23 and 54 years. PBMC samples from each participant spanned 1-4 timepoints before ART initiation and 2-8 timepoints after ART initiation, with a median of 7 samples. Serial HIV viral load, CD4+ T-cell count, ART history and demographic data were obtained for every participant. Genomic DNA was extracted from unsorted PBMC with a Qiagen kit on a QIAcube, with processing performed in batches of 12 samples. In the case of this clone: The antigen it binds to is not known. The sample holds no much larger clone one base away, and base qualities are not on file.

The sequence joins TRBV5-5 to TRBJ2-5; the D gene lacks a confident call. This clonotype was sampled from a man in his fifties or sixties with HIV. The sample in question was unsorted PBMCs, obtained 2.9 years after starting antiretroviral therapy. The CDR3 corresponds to CASRFGIRAETQYF. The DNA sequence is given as TGTGCCAGCAGGTTTGGGATCCGAGCGGAGACCCAGTACTTC.